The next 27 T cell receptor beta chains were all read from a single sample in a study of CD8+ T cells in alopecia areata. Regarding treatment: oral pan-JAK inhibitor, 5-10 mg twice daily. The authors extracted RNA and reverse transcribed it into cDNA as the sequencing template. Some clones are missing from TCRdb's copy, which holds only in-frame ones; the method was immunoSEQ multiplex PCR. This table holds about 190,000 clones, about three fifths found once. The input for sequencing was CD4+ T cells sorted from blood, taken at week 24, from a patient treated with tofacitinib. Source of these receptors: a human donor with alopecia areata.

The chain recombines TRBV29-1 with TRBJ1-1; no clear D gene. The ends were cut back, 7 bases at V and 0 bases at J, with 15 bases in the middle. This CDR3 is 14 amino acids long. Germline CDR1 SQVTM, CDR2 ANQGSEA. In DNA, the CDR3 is TGCAGCGCTTCGGCTGGGCATTTGAACACTGAAGCTTTCTTT. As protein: CSASAGHLNTEAFF.

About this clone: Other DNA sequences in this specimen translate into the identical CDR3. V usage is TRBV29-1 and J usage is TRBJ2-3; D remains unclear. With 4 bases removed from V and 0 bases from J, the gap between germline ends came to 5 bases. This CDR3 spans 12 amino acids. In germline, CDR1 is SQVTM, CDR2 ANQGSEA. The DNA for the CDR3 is TGCAGCGTTGTTGTCAGCACAGATACGCAGTATTTT. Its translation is CSVVVSTDTQYF.

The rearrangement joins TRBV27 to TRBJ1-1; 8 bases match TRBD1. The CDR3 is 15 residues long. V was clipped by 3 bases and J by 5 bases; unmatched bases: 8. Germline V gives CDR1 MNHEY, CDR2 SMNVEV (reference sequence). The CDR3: CASSLAGGVGTEAFF. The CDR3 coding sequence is TGTGCCAGCAGTTTGGCAGGGGGCGTAGGTACTGAAGCTTTCTTT.

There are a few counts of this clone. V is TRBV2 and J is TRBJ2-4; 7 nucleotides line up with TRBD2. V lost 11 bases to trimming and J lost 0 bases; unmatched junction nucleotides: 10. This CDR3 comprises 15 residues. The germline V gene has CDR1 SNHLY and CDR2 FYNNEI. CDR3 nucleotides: TGTGCCGTGAGCGGGGACTCTCTAGCCAAAAACATTCAGTACTTC. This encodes CAVSGDSLAKNIQYF.

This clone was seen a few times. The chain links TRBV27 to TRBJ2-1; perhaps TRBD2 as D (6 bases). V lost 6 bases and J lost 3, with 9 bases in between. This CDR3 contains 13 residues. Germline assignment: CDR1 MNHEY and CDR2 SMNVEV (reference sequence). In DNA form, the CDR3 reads TGTGCCAGCAGCGGGGGTAACTACAATGAGCAGTTCTTC. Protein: CASSGGNYNEQFF.

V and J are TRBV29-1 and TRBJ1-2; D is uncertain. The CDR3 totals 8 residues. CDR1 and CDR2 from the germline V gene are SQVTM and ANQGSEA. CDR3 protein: CTGDGYTF. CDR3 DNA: TGCACTGGGGATGGCTACACCTTC.

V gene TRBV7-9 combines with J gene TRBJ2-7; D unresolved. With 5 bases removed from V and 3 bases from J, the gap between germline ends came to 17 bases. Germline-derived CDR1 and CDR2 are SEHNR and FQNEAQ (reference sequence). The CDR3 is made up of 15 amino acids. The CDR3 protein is CASSPNTVSNYEQYF. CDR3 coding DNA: TGTGCCAGCAGCCCTAATACAGTATCAAACTACGAGCAGTACTTC.

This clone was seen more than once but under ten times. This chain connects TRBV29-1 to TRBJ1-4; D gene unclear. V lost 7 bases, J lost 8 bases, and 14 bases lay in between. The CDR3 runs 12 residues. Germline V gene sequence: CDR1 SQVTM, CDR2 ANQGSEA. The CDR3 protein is CSAHVGGEKLFF. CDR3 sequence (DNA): TGCAGCGCCCACGTGGGAGGGGAAAAACTGTTTTTT.

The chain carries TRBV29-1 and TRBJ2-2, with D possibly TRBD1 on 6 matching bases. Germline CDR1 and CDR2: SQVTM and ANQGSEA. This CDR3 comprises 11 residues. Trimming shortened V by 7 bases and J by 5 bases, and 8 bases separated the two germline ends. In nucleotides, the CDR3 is TGCAGCGCAGGACAGACCGGGGAGCTGTTTTTT. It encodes CSAGQTGELFF.

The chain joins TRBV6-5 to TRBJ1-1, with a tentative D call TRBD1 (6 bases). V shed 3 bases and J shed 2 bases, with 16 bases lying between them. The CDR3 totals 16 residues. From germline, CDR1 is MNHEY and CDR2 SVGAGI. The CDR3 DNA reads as TGTGCCAGCAGTTATCACGGACAGAGGGATAACACTGAAGCTTTCTTT. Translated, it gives CASSYHGQRDNTEAFF.

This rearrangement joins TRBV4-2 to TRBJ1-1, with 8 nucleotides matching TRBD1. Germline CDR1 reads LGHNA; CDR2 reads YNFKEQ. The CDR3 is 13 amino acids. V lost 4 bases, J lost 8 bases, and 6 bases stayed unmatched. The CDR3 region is CASSRTGNEEAFF. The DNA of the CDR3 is TGTGCCAGCAGCCGGACAGGGAACGAAGAAGCTTTCTTT.

The CDR3: CATSREDEKLFF. As DNA, the CDR3 is TGTGCCACCAGCAGAGAAGACGAAAAACTGTTTTTT. The chain links TRBV15 to TRBJ1-4; D unresolved. The CDR3 is made up of 12 amino acids. V lost 0 bases, J lost 8 bases, and 4 bases lay in between. The germline CDR1 and CDR2 sequences are LNHNV and YYDKDF (reference sequence).

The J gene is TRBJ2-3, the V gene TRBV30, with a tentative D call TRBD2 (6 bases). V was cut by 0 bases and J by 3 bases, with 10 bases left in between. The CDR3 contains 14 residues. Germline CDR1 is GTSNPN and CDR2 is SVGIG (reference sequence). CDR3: CAWSVLAGTDTQYF. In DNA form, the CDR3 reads TGTGCCTGGAGTGTTTTGGCGGGAACAGATACGCAGTATTTT.

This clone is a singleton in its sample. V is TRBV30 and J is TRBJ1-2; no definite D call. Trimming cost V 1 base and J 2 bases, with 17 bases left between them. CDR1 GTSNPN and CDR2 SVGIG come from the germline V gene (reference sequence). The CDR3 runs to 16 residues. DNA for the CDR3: TGTGCCTGGAGTGCCCCTTGGGTGACAACAAACTATGGCTACACCTTC. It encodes CAWSAPWVTTNYGYTF.

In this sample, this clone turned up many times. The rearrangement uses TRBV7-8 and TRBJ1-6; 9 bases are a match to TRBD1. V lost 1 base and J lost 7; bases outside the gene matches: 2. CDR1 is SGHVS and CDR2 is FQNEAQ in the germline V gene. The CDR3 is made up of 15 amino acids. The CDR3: CASSLEGQGNSPLHF. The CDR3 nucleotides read TGTGCCAGCAGCTTAGAGGGACAGGGAAATTCACCCCTCCACTTT.

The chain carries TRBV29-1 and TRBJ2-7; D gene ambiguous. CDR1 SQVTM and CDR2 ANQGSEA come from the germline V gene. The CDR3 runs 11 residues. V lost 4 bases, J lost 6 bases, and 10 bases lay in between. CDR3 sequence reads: CSVGHNREQYF. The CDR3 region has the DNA TGCAGCGTTGGACATAACCGCGAGCAGTACTTC.

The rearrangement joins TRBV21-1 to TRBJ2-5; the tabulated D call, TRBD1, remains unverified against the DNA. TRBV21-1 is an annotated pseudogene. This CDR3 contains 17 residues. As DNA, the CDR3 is TGTGCCAGCAGCGAAAAGGTCTGTGAACAGAAAGAAGAGACCCAGTACTTC. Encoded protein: CASSEKVCEQKEETQYF.

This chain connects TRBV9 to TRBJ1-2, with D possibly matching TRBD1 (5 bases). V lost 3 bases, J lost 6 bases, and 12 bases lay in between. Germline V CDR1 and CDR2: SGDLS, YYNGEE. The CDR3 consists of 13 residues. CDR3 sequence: CASSARTRDGYTF. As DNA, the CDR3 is TGTGCCAGCAGCGCCAGGACCAGGGATGGCTACACCTTC.

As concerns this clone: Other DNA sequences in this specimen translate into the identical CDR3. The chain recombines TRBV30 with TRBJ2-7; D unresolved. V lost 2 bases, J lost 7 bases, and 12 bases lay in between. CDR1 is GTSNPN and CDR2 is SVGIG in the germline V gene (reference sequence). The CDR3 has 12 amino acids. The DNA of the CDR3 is TGTGCCTGGAGTCCGCCGGGTGGTGAGCAGTACTTC. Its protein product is CAWSPPGGEQYF.

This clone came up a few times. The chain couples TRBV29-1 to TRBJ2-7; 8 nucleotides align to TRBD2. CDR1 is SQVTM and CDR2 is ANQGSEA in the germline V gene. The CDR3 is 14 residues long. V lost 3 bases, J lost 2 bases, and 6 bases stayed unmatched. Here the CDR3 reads CSVEGVAGTYEQYF. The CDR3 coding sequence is TGCAGCGTTGAGGGGGTAGCGGGAACCTACGAGCAGTACTTC.

The CDR3: CASSSSGGPTDTQYF. The DNA for the CDR3 is TGTGCCAGCAGCTCCTCGGGGGGGCCGACAGATACGCAGTATTTT. The chain links TRBV7-2 to TRBJ2-3; 8 bases are a match to TRBD2. CDR1 is SGHTA and CDR2 is FQGNSA in the germline V gene. This CDR3 contains 15 residues. The V segment lost 4 bases and the J segment 3 bases; nucleotides outside the gene matches: 6.

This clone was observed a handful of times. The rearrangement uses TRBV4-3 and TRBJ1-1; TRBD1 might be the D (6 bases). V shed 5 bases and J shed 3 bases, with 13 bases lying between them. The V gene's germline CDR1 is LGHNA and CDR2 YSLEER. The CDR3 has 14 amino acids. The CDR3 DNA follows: TGCGCCAGCAGCTTAGAGGGGGGGGACACTGAAGCTTTCTTT. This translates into CASSLEGGDTEAFF.

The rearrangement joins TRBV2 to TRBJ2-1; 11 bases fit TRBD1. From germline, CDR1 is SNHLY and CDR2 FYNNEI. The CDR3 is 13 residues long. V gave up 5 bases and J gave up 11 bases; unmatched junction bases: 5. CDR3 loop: CASSTGTGGKQFF. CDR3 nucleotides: TGTGCCAGCAGTACAGGGACAGGGGGGAAGCAGTTCTTC.

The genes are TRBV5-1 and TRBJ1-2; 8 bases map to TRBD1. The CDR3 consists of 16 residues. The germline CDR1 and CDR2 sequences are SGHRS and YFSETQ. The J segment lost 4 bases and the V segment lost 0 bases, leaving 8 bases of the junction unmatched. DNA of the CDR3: TGCGCCAGCAGCTTGGAACCGGGACAGGAGTCCTATGGCTACACCTTC. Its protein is CASSLEPGQESYGYTF. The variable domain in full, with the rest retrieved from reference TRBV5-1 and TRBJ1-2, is KAGVTQTPRYLIKTRGQQVTLSCSPISGHRSVSWYQQTPGQGLQFLFEYFSETQRNKGNFPGRFSGRQFSNSRSEMNVSTLELGDSALYLCASSLEPGQESYGYTFGSGTRLTVV.

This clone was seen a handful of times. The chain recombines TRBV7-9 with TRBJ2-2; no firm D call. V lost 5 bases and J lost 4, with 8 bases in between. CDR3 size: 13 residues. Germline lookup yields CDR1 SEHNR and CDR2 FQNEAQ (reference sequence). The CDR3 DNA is TGTGCCAGCAGCCCCTATTTCACCGGGGAGCTGTTTTTT. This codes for CASSPYFTGELFF.

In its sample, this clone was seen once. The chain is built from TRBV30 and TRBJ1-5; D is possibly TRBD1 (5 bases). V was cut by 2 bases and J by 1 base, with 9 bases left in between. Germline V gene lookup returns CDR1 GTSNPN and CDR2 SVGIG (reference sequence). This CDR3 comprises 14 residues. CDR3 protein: CAWSSGPSNQPQHF. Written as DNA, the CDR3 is TGTGCCTGGAGTTCGGGACCAAGCAATCAGCCCCAGCATTTT.

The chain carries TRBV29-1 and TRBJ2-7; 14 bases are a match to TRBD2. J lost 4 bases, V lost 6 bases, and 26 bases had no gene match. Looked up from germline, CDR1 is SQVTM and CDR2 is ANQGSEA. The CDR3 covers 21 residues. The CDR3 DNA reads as TGCAGCGTAGCTAATCCAATTGACATCGGGACTAGCGGGGGAGGTCTTTACGAGCAGTACTTC. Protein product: CSVANPIDIGTSGGGLYEQYF.